This T cell receptor (beta chain) came from a study of cytomegalovirus exposure and HLA in healthy donors. With respect to this clone: Its antigen is as yet unknown.

With 60 Vbeta and 13 Jbeta primers, the PCR was carried out. The assay was immunoSEQ multiplex PCR, and TCRdb's table has in-frame clones only and misses some. The sample holds under 90,000 clones, more than 80% seen once. Study-level points and caveats: Sequencing had likely introduced a cluster of highly shared sequence variants as an artifact. TCR beta chains associated with HLA were, in a later analysis, more clonally expanded than equally common others. Productive status was seen about 90% or about 30% of the time for most TCR beta V segments in an earlier analysis.

This TCR was sampled from a man aged 18 to 29 in good health and CMV-seronegative. The sample was PBMCs.

The CDR3 is CASSQTGTSGSYEQYF. CDR3 nucleotides: TGCGCCAGCAGCCAAACCGGGACTAGCGGGAGCTACGAGCAGTACTTC. V gene TRBV4-1 combines with J gene TRBJ2-7, with TRBD2 matching over 14 bases. The V and J ends lost 2 bases and 3 bases, in that order; junction bases with no gene match: 3. CDR1 is MGHRA, CDR2 YSYEKL, per germline. There are 16 residues in the CDR3.